What follows describes a single TCR beta chain. Its antigen is not identified. This record belongs to a study of cytomegalovirus exposure and HLA in healthy donors. The validation cohort, a group of around 120 subjects, included the donors and was separate from the approximately 680-subject first cohort. CDR3 length equals 13 residues. The V and J ends lost 0 bases and 3 bases, in that order; junction bases with no gene match: 0. The V gene's germline CDR1 is GTSNPN and CDR2 SVGIG (reference sequence). Study observations and caveats: Cytomegalovirus-associated TCR beta chains were listed, numbering roughly 150. Despite most TCR sequences being rare, some public TCRs occurred in many donors. A later analysis found first-cohort TCR clusters tended to co-occur in the 90 to 150 validation repertoires.

This table comes from immunoSEQ multiplex PCR, and its TCRdb copy is limited to in-frame clones, with some not included. The table includes a few hundred thousand clones, over 75% detected once. V is TRBV30 and J is TRBJ1-1; TRBD1 matches 8 bases. This TCR derives from a man aged 30-40 years in good health and CMV-seronegative. Sequencing was carried out using PBMCs. In DNA, the CDR3 is TGTGCCTGGAGTGTACAGGGGGACACTGAAGCTTTCTTT. This translates into CAWSVQGDTEAFF. Full variable domain (outside the CDR3, taken from reference TRBV30 and TRBJ1-1): SQTIHQWPATLVQPVGSPLSLECTVEGTSNPNLYWYRQAAGRGLQLLFYSVGIGQISSEVPQNLSASRPQDRQFILSSKKLLLSDSGFYLCAWSVQGDTEAFFGQGTRLTVV.